One and the same sample provided the 3 T cell receptor beta chains below, sequenced in a study of cytomegalovirus exposure and HLA in healthy donors. Profiling relied on immunoSEQ multiplex PCR, and the TCRdb table lists in-frame clones only, not all of them. This sample yields fewer than 70,000 clones, of which more than 80% are seen a single time; 3% to 3.5% belongs to the top ten. The sequencing input was PBMCs. The origin of the receptors is a man younger than 35 in good health and CMV-seronegative.

V is TRBV6-5 and J is TRBJ2-1, with D possibly TRBD2 on 7 matching bases. Per germline, CDR1 MNHEY and CDR2 SVGAGI. V was cut by 6 bases and J by 7 bases, with 19 bases left in between. CDR3 length: 15 residues. The CDR3 spells CASSLAGGLSNEQFF. In DNA form, the CDR3 reads TGTGCCAGCAGCTTAGCCGGGGGGCTAAGTAATGAGCAGTTCTTC.

V and J are TRBV2 and TRBJ2-2; D not certain. V was clipped by 8 bases and J by 1 base, with 8 bases between them. The CDR3 has 13 residues. The germline gives CDR1 SNHLY, CDR2 FYNNEI. The CDR3 here is CASRTVNTGELFF. The DNA for the CDR3 is TGTGCCAGCCGTACAGTGAACACCGGGGAGCTGTTTTTT.

This rearrangement joins TRBV10-3 to TRBJ2-3; 9 bases are shared with TRBD2. The ends lost 8 bases at V and 2 bases at J; junction bases unmatched: 2. The CDR3 loop spans 13 amino acids. Germline CDR1 is ENHRY and CDR2 is SYGVKD. The DNA for the CDR3 is TGTGCCATCCTAGCGGGACACACAGATACGCAGTATTTT. Residues: CAILAGHTDTQYF.